These 21 T cell receptor beta chains came from one sample sequenced in a study of graft-versus-host responses after intestinal transplantation. Generated by immunoSEQ multiplex PCR, the TCRdb table keeps only in-frame clones and is missing some. The sample has tens of thousands of clones; around 90% are singletons. Sample: PBMCs, taken 26 days after transplant. These receptors all come from a human patient who received an intestinal transplant, so some T cells may come from the graft donor.

The chain has TRBV28 and TRBJ2-1; 10 nucleotides match TRBD2. CDR1 is MDHEN and CDR2 is SYDVKM in the germline V gene. This CDR3 has 14 residues. V shed 6 bases and J 3 bases; nucleotides not matched to a gene: 2. CDR3 in amino acids: CASRRLAGYNEQFF. The CDR3 DNA is TGTGCCAGCAGGCGACTAGCGGGCTACAATGAGCAGTTCTTC.

The J gene is TRBJ2-4, the V gene TRBV28, with D possibly TRBD2 on 6 matching bases. V was shortened by 7 bases and J by 8 bases, with 9 bases between the two germline ends. The CDR3 covers 11 residues. Germline V gene lookup returns CDR1 MDHEN and CDR2 SYDVKM. This CDR3 is CASTGVDIQYF. Written as DNA, the CDR3 is TGTGCCAGCACGGGGGTGGACATTCAGTACTTC. Drawing the rest from reference TRBV28 and TRBJ2-4, the complete variable domain is DVKVTQSSRYLVKRTGEKVFLECVQDMDHENMFWYRQDPGLGLRLIYFSYDVKMKEKGDIPEGYSVSREKKERFSLILESASTNQTSMYLCASTGVDIQYFGAGTRLSVL.

The genes are TRBV19 and TRBJ2-1; 9 bases align to TRBD1. There are 14 residues in the CDR3. Trimming at V came to 5 bases and at J to 6 bases, leaving 5 bases not matched to a gene. Germline V CDR1 and CDR2: LNHDA, SQIVND (reference sequence). The CDR3 DNA follows: TGTGCCAGTAGTCGGGACAGGGAAGTCAATGAGCAGTTCTTC. Translating gives CASSRDREVNEQFF.

The V and J genes are TRBV5-8 and TRBJ2-3, with a possible D match to TRBD2 (6 bases). Deletions cut 4 bases from V and 3 bases from J, with 21 bases between. The CDR3 spans 17 residues. Germline CDR1 is SGHTS and CDR2 is YDEGEE. The CDR3 spells CASSPWGGRAKTDTQYF. The CDR3 region has the DNA TGTGCCAGCAGCCCCTGGGGAGGACGAGCAAAAACAGATACGCAGTATTTT.

V is TRBV28 and J is TRBJ2-3; 7 bases map to TRBD2. Per the germline V gene, CDR1 is MDHEN and CDR2 is SYDVKM. The CDR3 extends over 17 amino acids. Trimming took 6 bases from V and 2 from J; bases not matched to a gene: 14. CDR3 in DNA: TGTGCCAGCAGAGCGTTGTTGGGGGGGGGACCCACAGATACGCAGTATTTT. Its translation is CASRALLGGGPTDTQYF.

The chain combines TRBV10-3 with TRBJ2-1; D might be TRBD1 (6 bases). Deletions cut 1 base from V and 0 bases from J, with 13 bases between. This CDR3 is built from 17 residues. Germline CDR1 ENHRY, CDR2 SYGVKD. In DNA, the CDR3 is TGTGCCATCAGTGAGTTTTATCAGGGGAGCTCCTACAATGAGCAGTTCTTC. It specifies CAISEFYQGSSYNEQFF.

This clone appeared a few times. The chain combines TRBV6-4 with TRBJ2-3, with 9 bases aligning to TRBD2. Germline-derived CDR1 and CDR2 are MRHNA and SNTAGT. The CDR3 is 15 amino acids. J lost 3 bases, V lost 3 bases, and 4 bases had no gene match. The CDR3 reads CASSELAGATDTQYF. The CDR3 DNA sequence: TGTGCCAGCAGTGAATTAGCGGGAGCGACAGATACGCAGTATTTT.

The genes are TRBV30 and TRBJ2-4, with a possible D match to TRBD1 (6 bases). V dropped 0 bases and J dropped 0 bases, with 6 bases sitting between them. Germline V gene lookup returns CDR1 GTSNPN and CDR2 SVGIG (reference sequence). The CDR3 totals 14 residues. CDR3 sequence reads: CAWSVGGAKNIQYF. Here the CDR3 DNA reads TGTGCCTGGAGTGTAGGGGGAGCCAAAAACATTCAGTACTTC.

The V call is TRBV5-1, the J call TRBJ2-2; TRBD1 matches 8 bases. The CDR3 runs to 14 residues. Germline-derived CDR1 and CDR2 are SGHRS and YFSETQ. V shed 5 bases and J 7 bases; nucleotides not matched to a gene: 7. The CDR3 DNA follows: TGCGCCAGCAGTCGCGAAACAGGGGGCGGGGAGCTGTTTTTT. Translated: CASSRETGGGELFF.

Notes on this clone: Other DNA sequences in this sample translate to the same CDR3. The V gene is TRBV4-1, the J gene TRBJ2-1; 7 nucleotides line up with TRBD2. The CDR3 contains 15 residues. V trimming: 1 base; J trimming: 2 bases; junction bases outside the gene matches: 2. In germline, CDR1 is MGHRA, CDR2 YSYEKL. In DNA form, the CDR3 reads TGCGCCAGCAGCCAAGGGACTAGTGCCTACAATGAGCAGTTCTTC. Its translation: CASSQGTSAYNEQFF.

This clone was detected once. This rearrangement joins TRBV18 to TRBJ2-5; weak D call: TRBD1 (6 bases). The CDR3 is 16 amino acids. The germline V and J ends were trimmed by 6 bases and 5 bases, with 22 bases remaining between them. From germline, CDR1 is KGHSH and CDR2 LQKENI. Here the CDR3 reads CASSRPGHDSMETQYF. Written as DNA, the CDR3 is TGTGCCAGCTCCCGACCGGGACACGACTCCATGGAGACCCAGTACTTC.

The J gene is TRBJ2-3, the V gene TRBV28; 7 bases map to TRBD2. Germline CDR1 is MDHEN and CDR2 is SYDVKM. This CDR3 has 14 amino acids. Losses at the gene ends were 8 bases for V and 0 bases for J; bases not matched to a gene: 5. The CDR3 DNA reads as TGTGCCAGCGAGGGAGCGGGAAGCACAGATACGCAGTATTTT. Translation: CASEGAGSTDTQYF.

This chain connects TRBV9 to TRBJ1-1, with D unclear. CDR1 SGDLS and CDR2 YYNGEE come from the germline V gene. The CDR3 totals 13 residues. Trimming stripped 2 bases from V and 5 bases from J, with 10 bases between. CDR3 bases: TGTGCCAGCAGCGTGACGGGTAAGACTGAAGCTTTCTTT. It translates to CASSVTGKTEAFF.

On this clone itself: This CDR3 fails to terminate in the conserved phenylalanine or tryptophan, so it likely reflects a read error. The DNA is omitted, as the CDR3 cannot be located on it reliably, and the CDR3 follows TCRdb's listing. The chain links TRBV21-1 to TRBJ1-6. TRBV21-1 is a pseudogene. Counting both end residues, the CDR3 totals 11 amino acids. The CDR3 is CASSKGEERDS.

CDR3 sequence: CASSRGGNAYEQYF. CDR3 nucleotides: TGTGCCAGCAGTAGGGGGGGCAATGCCTACGAGCAGTACTTC. The chain joins TRBV27 to TRBJ2-7; D is perhaps TRBD2 (7 bases). CDR1 MNHEY and CDR2 SMNVEV come from the germline V gene (reference sequence). The CDR3 runs 14 residues. The germline V and J ends were trimmed by 5 bases and 2 bases, with 13 bases remaining between them.

The rearrangement uses TRBV7-2 and TRBJ2-7; the match to TRBD2 covers 8 bases. Germline loops: CDR1 SGHTA, CDR2 FQGNSA. The length of the CDR3 is 15 residues. Trimming took 0 bases from V and 2 from J; bases not matched to a gene: 3. DNA for the CDR3: TGTGCCAGCAGCTTAGCGGGCGGGGGGACCTACGAGCAGTACGTC. Translating it yields CASSLAGGGTYEQYV.

The chain couples TRBV2 to TRBJ2-3, with D unresolved. V lost 2 bases to trimming and J lost 0 bases, with 9 bases between them. This CDR3 spans 15 amino acids. Germline values: CDR1 SNHLY, CDR2 FYNNEI. CDR3 sequence: CASSEKLSSTDTQYF. The CDR3 nucleotides read TGTGCCAGCAGTGAAAAACTTTCTAGCACAGATACGCAGTATTTT.

V and J are TRBV14 and TRBJ2-1; D possibly corresponds to TRBD2 (5 bases). V was clipped by 4 bases and J by 7 bases, with 20 bases between them. Germline V gene data show CDR1 as SGHDN and CDR2 as FVKESK. This CDR3 spans 16 amino acids. CDR3 in amino acids: CASSPPDGMSSNEQFF. The CDR3 DNA sequence: TGTGCCAGCAGCCCACCCGACGGGATGTCTTCGAATGAGCAGTTCTTC.

The genes are TRBV27 and TRBJ2-2; D is possibly TRBD2 (6 bases). Trimming took off 2 bases at V and 6 bases at J, with 7 bases between the two ends. Germline loops: CDR1 MNHEY, CDR2 SMNVEV (reference sequence). The CDR3 length is 13 residues. The CDR3 DNA sequence: TGTGCCAGCAGTTTAGCGGGGCCCGGGGAGCTGTTTTTT. Translating gives CASSLAGPGELFF.

The V gene is TRBV27, the J gene TRBJ2-1; D is uncertain. There are 16 residues in the CDR3. Germline V gene sequence: CDR1 MNHEY, CDR2 SMNVEV (reference sequence). Trimming stripped 1 base from V and 8 bases from J, with 18 bases between. The CDR3 loop reads CASSLFPGLRLDEQFF. As DNA, the CDR3 is TGTGCCAGCAGTTTATTTCCAGGTCTCCGGCTTGATGAGCAGTTCTTC.

The rearrangement links TRBV4-3 to TRBJ2-2; TRBD2 matches 16 bases. There are 20 residues in the CDR3. V was pared by 3 bases and J by 4 bases, with 11 bases of the junction left unmatched. Per germline, CDR1 LGHNA and CDR2 YSLEER. The CDR3 DNA sequence: TGCGCCAGCAGCCAGGAACTGGGACTAGCGGGGGGGCTTGGCACCGGGGAGCTGTTTTTT. Translation: CASSQELGLAGGLGTGELFF.